The 31 T cell receptor beta chains listed next were all sequenced from one sample in a study of T cells after yellow fever vaccination. TCRdb re-called the 5' RACE reads with MiXCR, one entry per CDR3 protein. The sample consists of about 430,000 distinct CDR3 sequences, around 20% of them appearing once. The material was PBMCs, obtained before the yellow fever booster vaccination. These receptor sequences come from a man younger than 35 who received the YFV17D yellow fever vaccine.

The chain links TRBV27 to TRBJ2-5; tentatively, D is TRBD2 (5 bases). Trimming pared 9 bases from V and 0 bases from J, leaving 11 bases between. Germline V CDR1 and CDR2: MNHEY, SMNVEV (reference sequence). CDR3 length equals 13 residues. The CDR3 bases are TGTGCCAGTTGGGCGGAGGACCAAGAGACCCAGTACTTC. Translating gives CASWAEDQETQYF.

The chain links TRBV5-1 to TRBJ2-1; TRBD1 aligns across 10 bases. V trimming: 7 bases; J trimming: 4 bases; junction bases outside the gene matches: 5. Germline assignment: CDR1 SGHRS and CDR2 YFSETQ. The CDR3 totals 14 residues. The CDR3 region is CASWRDRGYNEQFF. The CDR3 region has the DNA TGCGCCAGCTGGAGGGACAGGGGATACAATGAGCAGTTCTTC.

The chain joins TRBV18 to TRBJ1-1; perhaps TRBD1 as D (5 bases). The V end was cut by 1 base, the J end by 5 bases, with 8 bases between. The CDR3 has 13 residues. The V gene's germline CDR1 is KGHSH and CDR2 LQKENI. The chain's CDR3 is CASSPQGITEAFF. The CDR3 nucleotides read TGTGCCAGCTCACCACAGGGGATTACTGAAGCTTTCTTT.

This clonotype was counted a few times. CDR3 nucleotide sequence: TGCGCCAGCAGCCAAGGGGGGGAAGCAACCCATGGCTACACCTTC. Translating gives CASSQGGEATHGYTF. The chain carries TRBV4-3 and TRBJ1-2; D possibly corresponds to TRBD1 (5 bases). Per the germline V gene, CDR1 is LGHNA and CDR2 is YSLEER. The CDR3 extends over 15 amino acids. V was trimmed by 1 base and J by 6 bases, leaving 15 bases between them.

This clonotype turned up a few times. CDR3 nucleotide sequence: TGCGCCAGCAGCCAAGATTGGGAGGGCCCAGATACGCAGTATTTT. It yields the protein CASSQDWEGPDTQYF. This chain joins TRBV4-3 and TRBJ2-3, with TRBD2 matching 7 bases. This CDR3 is 15 amino acids long. Germline V gene lookup returns CDR1 LGHNA and CDR2 YSLEER. Trimming removed 0 bases from V and 4 bases from J; junction bases left unmatched: 4.

This clonotype was counted ten times or more. This rearrangement joins TRBV29-1 to TRBJ2-3, with TRBD1 identical over 9 bases. Germline V CDR1 and CDR2: SQVTM, ANQGSEA. Trimming removed 6 bases from V and 4 bases from J; junction bases left unmatched: 5. This CDR3 has 13 residues. CDR3 residues: CSVYRGLPDTQYF. The CDR3 DNA sequence: TGCAGCGTCTACAGGGGGCTGCCAGATACGCAGTATTTT.

This clonotype was observed a handful of times. The chain links TRBV6-2 or TRBV6-3 to TRBJ2-1, with D maybe TRBD2 (5 bases). The length of the CDR3 is 12 residues. Trimming took off 7 bases at V and 9 bases at J, with 13 bases between the two ends. Per germline, CDR1 MNHEY and CDR2 SVGEGT. The chain's CDR3 is CASTPGAGEQFF. The CDR3 region has the DNA TGTGCCAGCACCCCCGGCGCGGGTGAGCAGTTCTTC.

This chain joins TRBV6-5 and TRBJ1-6; the D gene is possibly TRBD1 (6 bases). The germline V and J ends were trimmed by 1 base and 5 bases, with 9 bases remaining between them. Germline V gene sequence: CDR1 MNHEY, CDR2 SVGAGI. This CDR3 spans 15 amino acids. CDR3 sequence: CASSYWQGNNSPLHF. The CDR3 DNA follows: TGTGCCAGCAGTTACTGGCAGGGGAATAATTCACCCCTCCACTTT.

The J gene is TRBJ2-2, the V gene TRBV5-1; tentative D call: TRBD2 (5 bases). Germline V lookup: CDR1 SGHRS, CDR2 YFSETQ. The V end lost 0 bases, the J end lost 5 bases, and 11 bases lay between the germline ends. CDR3 length: 15 amino acids. CDR3 sequence: CASSLEQRTTGELFF. CDR3 in DNA: TGCGCCAGCAGCTTGGAACAGCGGACTACCGGGGAGCTGTTTTTT. Based on the CDR3 plus reference TRBV5-1 and TRBJ2-2, the full variable domain is KAGVTQTPRYLIKTRGQQVTLSCSPISGHRSVSWYQQTPGQGLQFLFEYFSETQRNKGNFPGRFSGRQFSNSRSEMNVSTLELGDSALYLCASSLEQRTTGELFFGEGSRLTVL.

Of note for this clonotype: The germline gene is not matched at one end of the junction; a read error may be the cause. This chain joins TRBV15 and TRBJ2-4; 8 nucleotides match TRBD2. Germline loops: CDR1 LNHNV, CDR2 YYDKDF (reference sequence). The CDR3 loop spans 17 amino acids. Here the CDR3 DNA reads TGTGACACCAGCAAGAGCGGGGGACCGGGGGCCAAAAACATTCAGTACTTC. Translation: CDTSKSGGPGAKNIQYF. The full variable domain, rest sourced from reference TRBV15 and TRBJ2-4, is DAMVIQNPRYQVTQFGKPVTLSCSQTLNHNVMYWYQQKSSQAPKLLFHYYDKDFNNEADTPDNFQSRRPNTSFCFLDIRSPGLGDTAMYLCDTSKSGGPGAKNIQYFGAGTRLSVL.

This chain uses TRBV6-1 with TRBJ2-2; the D gene is possibly TRBD1 (5 bases). Germline CDR1 and CDR2: MNHNS and SASEGT. Deletions cut 10 bases from V and 1 base from J, with 10 bases between. The CDR3 has 13 amino acids. The CDR3 is CAITDRNTGELFF. The CDR3 bases are TGTGCCATTACCGACAGGAACACCGGGGAGCTGTTTTTT.

A few counts support this clonotype. V and J are TRBV4-1 and TRBJ1-1, with a tentative D call TRBD1 (5 bases). The CDR3 extends over 16 amino acids. Looked up from germline, CDR1 is MGHRA and CDR2 is YSYEKL. Trimming stripped 0 bases from V and 0 bases from J, with 11 bases between. As DNA, the CDR3 is TGCGCCAGCAGCCAAGAGGTTGACAGAGTGAACACTGAAGCTTTCTTT. This sequence encodes CASSQEVDRVNTEAFF.

This clonotype was observed a handful of times. The chain combines TRBV2 with TRBJ2-7, with TRBD2 identical over 7 bases. Germline V lookup: CDR1 SNHLY, CDR2 FYNNEI. Losses at the gene ends were 8 bases for V and 4 bases for J; bases not matched to a gene: 2. The CDR3 totals 11 residues. The DNA of the CDR3 is TGTGCCAGCGAACTAGCGTACGAGCAGTACGTC. Its protein product is CASELAYEQYV.

The chain couples TRBV4-1 to TRBJ2-1; D is possibly TRBD2 (5 bases). This CDR3 region has 13 residues. V lost 0 bases and J 13 bases, leaving 13 bases between the germline ends. The germline CDR1 and CDR2 sequences are MGHRA and YSYEKL. CDR3 sequence: CASSQDRDGAQFF. The CDR3 region has the DNA TGCGCCAGCAGCCAAGATCGGGATGGCGCACAGTTCTTC.

This clonotype was counted between two and nine times. The chain couples TRBV20-1 to TRBJ2-1; 9 positions match TRBD2. The CDR3 runs to 15 residues. Germline values: CDR1 DFQATT, CDR2 SNEGSKA (reference sequence). V dropped 0 bases and J dropped 8; count of bases not matched to a gene: 8. CDR3 nucleotide sequence: TGCAGTGCTAGAGATGCCGCGGGGGGGATGGATGAGCAGTTCTTC. This encodes CSARDAAGGMDEQFF.

The sample holds a few counts of this clonotype. The CDR3 reads CASSLGPGLGTEAFF. CDR3 nucleotide sequence: TGCGCCAGCAGCTTGGGGCCAGGGTTGGGCACTGAAGCTTTCTTT. The chain uses TRBV5-1 and TRBJ1-1; the D gene is possibly TRBD1 (5 bases). V dropped 0 bases and J dropped 4 bases, with 13 bases sitting between them. The CDR3 consists of 15 residues. From germline, CDR1 is SGHRS and CDR2 YFSETQ.

DNA for the CDR3: TGCAGTGCTAGAGACCTCGGGACAGGACGGTACAGCTCTGGGGCCAACGTCCTGACTTTC. Its protein product is CSARDLGTGRYSSGANVLTF. V usage is TRBV20-1 and J usage is TRBJ2-6, with 8 bases fitting TRBD1. This CDR3 spans 20 amino acids. The V gene end was trimmed by 0 bases and the J gene end by 0 bases; junction bases not matched to a gene: 13. Germline V lookup: CDR1 DFQATT, CDR2 SNEGSKA (reference sequence).

The chain recombines TRBV7-2 with TRBJ2-5; D perhaps matches TRBD2 (5 bases). The germline CDR1 and CDR2 sequences are SGHTA and FQGNSA. CDR3 length: 13 residues. Between the trimmed V and J ends, which lost 3 bases and 5 bases, there was a span of 10 bases. CDR3 bases: TGTGCCAGCAGCTTGATGGGCGGGGAGACCCAGTACTTC. Protein: CASSLMGGETQYF.

CDR3: CASSSTGGSNEQYF. The CDR3 DNA reads TGTGCCAGCAGCTCGACAGGGGGCTCGAACGAGCAGTACTTC. The chain links TRBV11-2 to TRBJ2-7, with TRBD1 matching 10 bases. CDR3 length equals 14 residues. V lost 4 bases and J lost 5; bases outside the gene matches: 5. Germline V gene sequence: CDR1 SGHAT, CDR2 FQNNGV.

The rearrangement joins TRBV7-8 to TRBJ2-3; TRBD1 agrees at 9 bases. This CDR3 is built from 13 residues. Per germline, CDR1 SGHVS and CDR2 FQNEAQ. The CDR3 nucleotides read TGTGCTAGAGGACAGGGGAAAACAGATACGCAGTATTTT. It codes for CARGQGKTDTQYF.

This clonotype was seen a few times. This chain links TRBV29-1 with TRBJ1-1; the D is unclear. The CDR3 has 13 amino acids. V lost 7 bases and J lost 3, with 15 bases in between. Per germline, CDR1 SQVTM and CDR2 ANQGSEA. CDR3 sequence reads: CSAPIYADTEAFF. The DNA of the CDR3 is TGCAGCGCCCCGATTTACGCCGACACTGAAGCTTTCTTT.

In this sample, this clonotype turned up a few times. CDR3 sequence: CASSRTFSGANVLTF. The CDR3, as DNA: TGTGCCAGCAGCCGAACCTTCTCTGGGGCCAACGTCCTGACTTTC. The chain links TRBV7-9 to TRBJ2-6; the D is unclear. Trimming cost V 5 bases and J 0 bases, with 8 bases left between them. Germline CDR1 SEHNR, CDR2 FQNEAQ (reference sequence). CDR3 length equals 15 residues.

The table lists this clonotype with many counts. The rearrangement links TRBV20-1 to TRBJ1-1, with D unclear. Per the germline V gene, CDR1 is DFQATT and CDR2 is SNEGSKA (reference sequence). V lost 3 bases to trimming and J lost 3 bases, with 14 bases between them. This CDR3 comprises 14 residues. This chain's CDR3 is CSARRPQVDTEAFF. Written as DNA, the CDR3 is TGCAGTGCTAGGCGGCCCCAAGTGGACACTGAAGCTTTCTTT.

This clonotype was picked up a small number of times. The chain recombines TRBV7-8 with TRBJ2-2; 8 bases are a match to TRBD1. With V trimmed by 5 bases and J by 0 bases, 5 bases remained unmatched. Germline loops: CDR1 SGHVS, CDR2 FQNEAQ. CDR3 length: 16 amino acids. CDR3 coding DNA: TGTGCCAGCAGCCCCACAGGGGGGTCGAACACCGGGGAGCTGTTTTTT. This sequence encodes CASSPTGGSNTGELFF.

The chain has TRBV4-1 and TRBJ2-3; 8 nucleotides line up with TRBD2. The CDR3 spans 15 residues. Germline CDR1 is MGHRA and CDR2 is YSYEKL. V lost 11 bases and J lost 0; bases outside the gene matches: 10. CDR3: CASLAPGGSTDTQYF. As DNA, the CDR3 is TGCGCCTCCCTGGCCCCGGGGGGGAGCACAGATACGCAGTATTTT.

This clonotype turned up a few times. V usage is TRBV20-1 and J usage is TRBJ2-3; either TRBD1 or TRBD2 may supply D (5 bases each). The germline V gene has CDR1 DFQATT and CDR2 SNEGSKA (reference sequence). The CDR3 is 13 residues long. The CDR3 DNA sequence: TGCAGCACACGGGACCTCTCAAGAGATACGCAGTATTTT. The encoded protein is CSTRDLSRDTQYF.

This clonotype has a handful of counts. The chain has TRBV11-2 and TRBJ2-3; the D call may be TRBD1 or TRBD2 (6 bases each). CDR1 is SGHAT and CDR2 is FQNNGV in the germline V gene. The germline V and J ends were trimmed by 2 bases and 1 base, with 10 bases remaining between them. The CDR3 sequence is 15 residues long. CDR3 sequence (DNA): TGTGCCAGCAGCTTAACAGGGAGGCGCACAGATACGCAGTATTTT. Its protein product is CASSLTGRRTDTQYF.

The chain carries TRBV9 and TRBJ2-7; D remains unclear. Germline V lookup: CDR1 SGDLS, CDR2 YYNGEE. This CDR3 region has 11 residues. Trimming left V 3 bases short and J 7 bases short, with 8 bases between. The CDR3 here is CASSGNGEQYF. The CDR3 nucleotides read TGTGCCAGCAGCGGCAACGGGGAGCAGTACTTC.

CDR3 protein: CASRAQGGTEAFF. The CDR3 nucleotides read TGTGCCAGCAGGGCCCAGGGGGGCACTGAAGCTTTCTTT. This rearrangement joins TRBV2 to TRBJ1-1; 7 bases are a match to TRBD1. In germline, CDR1 is SNHLY, CDR2 FYNNEI. Trimming took 6 bases from V and 4 from J; bases not matched to a gene: 5. The CDR3 totals 13 residues. Looking up the rest from reference TRBV2 and TRBJ1-1 gives the full variable domain: EPEVTQTPSHQVTQMGQEVILRCVPISNHLYFYWYRQILGQKVEFLVSFYNNEISEKSEIFDDQFSVERPDGSNFTLKIRSTKLEDSAMYFCASRAQGGTEAFFGQGTRLTVV.

This clonotype has more than one count but fewer than ten. The V call is TRBV7-9, the J call TRBJ2-2; no firm D call. There are 15 residues in the CDR3. V was cut by 1 base and J by 1 base, with 7 bases left in between. The germline CDR1 and CDR2 sequences are SEHNR and FQNEAQ (reference sequence). For the CDR3, the DNA is TGTGCCAGCAGCTTAGGGTTTGGGAACACCGGGGAGCTGTTTTTT. It codes for CASSLGFGNTGELFF.

This clonotype was counted at least ten times. J is TRBJ1-4 and V is TRBV18; weak D call: TRBD1 (5 bases). The CDR3 runs 14 residues. V was clipped by 2 bases and J by 6 bases, with 10 bases between them. CDR1 and CDR2 (germline): KGHSH, LQKENI. CDR3 residues: CASSPSLTDEKLFF. Here the CDR3 DNA reads TGTGCCAGCTCACCATCGTTGACAGATGAAAAACTGTTTTTT.